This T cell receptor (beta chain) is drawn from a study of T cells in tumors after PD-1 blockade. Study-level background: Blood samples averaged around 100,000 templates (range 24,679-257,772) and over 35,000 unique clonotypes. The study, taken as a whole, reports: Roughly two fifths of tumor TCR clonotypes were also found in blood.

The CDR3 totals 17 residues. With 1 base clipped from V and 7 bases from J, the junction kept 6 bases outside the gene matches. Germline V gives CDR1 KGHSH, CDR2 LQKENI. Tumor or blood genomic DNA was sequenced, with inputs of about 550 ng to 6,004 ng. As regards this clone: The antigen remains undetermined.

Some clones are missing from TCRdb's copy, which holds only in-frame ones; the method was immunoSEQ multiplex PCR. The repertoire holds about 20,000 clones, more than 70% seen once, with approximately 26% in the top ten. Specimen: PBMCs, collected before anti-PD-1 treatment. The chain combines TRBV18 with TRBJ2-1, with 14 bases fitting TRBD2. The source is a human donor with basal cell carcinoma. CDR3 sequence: CASSPLGGLAGGNEQFF. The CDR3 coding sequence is TGTGCCAGCTCACCACTTGGTGGACTAGCGGGAGGTAATGAGCAGTTCTTC.